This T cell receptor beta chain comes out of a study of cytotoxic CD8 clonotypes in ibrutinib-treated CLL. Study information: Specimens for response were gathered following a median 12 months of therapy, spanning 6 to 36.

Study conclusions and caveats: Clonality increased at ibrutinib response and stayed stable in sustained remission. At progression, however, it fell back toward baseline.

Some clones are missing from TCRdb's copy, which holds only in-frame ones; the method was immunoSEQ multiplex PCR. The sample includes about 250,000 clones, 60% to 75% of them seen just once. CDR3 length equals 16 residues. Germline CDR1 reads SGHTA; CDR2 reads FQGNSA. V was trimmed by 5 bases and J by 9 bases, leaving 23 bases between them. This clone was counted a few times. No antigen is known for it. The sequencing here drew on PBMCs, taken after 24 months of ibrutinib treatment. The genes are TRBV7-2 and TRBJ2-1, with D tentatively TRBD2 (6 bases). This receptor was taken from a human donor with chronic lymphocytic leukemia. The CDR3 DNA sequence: TGTGCCAGCAGCCCCACGACTAGGACCCGTGGTCCTGAGCAGTTCTTC. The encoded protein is CASSPTTRTRGPEQFF.